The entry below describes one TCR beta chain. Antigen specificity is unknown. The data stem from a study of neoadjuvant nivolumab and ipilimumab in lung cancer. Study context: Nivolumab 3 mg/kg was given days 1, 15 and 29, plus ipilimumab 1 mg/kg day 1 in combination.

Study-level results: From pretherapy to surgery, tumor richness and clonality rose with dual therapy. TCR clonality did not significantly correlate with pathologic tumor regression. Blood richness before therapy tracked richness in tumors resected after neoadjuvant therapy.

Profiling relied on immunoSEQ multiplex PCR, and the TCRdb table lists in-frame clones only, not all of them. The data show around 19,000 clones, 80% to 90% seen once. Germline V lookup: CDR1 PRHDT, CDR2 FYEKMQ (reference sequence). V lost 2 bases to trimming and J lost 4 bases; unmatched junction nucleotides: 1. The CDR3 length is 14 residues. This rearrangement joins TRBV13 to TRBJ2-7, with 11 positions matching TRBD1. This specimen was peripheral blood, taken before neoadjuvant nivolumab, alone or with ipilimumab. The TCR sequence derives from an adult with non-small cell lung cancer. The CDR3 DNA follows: TGTGCCAGCAGCTTAAGGGACAGGGGGTACGAGCAGTACTTC. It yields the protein CASSLRDRGYEQYF.